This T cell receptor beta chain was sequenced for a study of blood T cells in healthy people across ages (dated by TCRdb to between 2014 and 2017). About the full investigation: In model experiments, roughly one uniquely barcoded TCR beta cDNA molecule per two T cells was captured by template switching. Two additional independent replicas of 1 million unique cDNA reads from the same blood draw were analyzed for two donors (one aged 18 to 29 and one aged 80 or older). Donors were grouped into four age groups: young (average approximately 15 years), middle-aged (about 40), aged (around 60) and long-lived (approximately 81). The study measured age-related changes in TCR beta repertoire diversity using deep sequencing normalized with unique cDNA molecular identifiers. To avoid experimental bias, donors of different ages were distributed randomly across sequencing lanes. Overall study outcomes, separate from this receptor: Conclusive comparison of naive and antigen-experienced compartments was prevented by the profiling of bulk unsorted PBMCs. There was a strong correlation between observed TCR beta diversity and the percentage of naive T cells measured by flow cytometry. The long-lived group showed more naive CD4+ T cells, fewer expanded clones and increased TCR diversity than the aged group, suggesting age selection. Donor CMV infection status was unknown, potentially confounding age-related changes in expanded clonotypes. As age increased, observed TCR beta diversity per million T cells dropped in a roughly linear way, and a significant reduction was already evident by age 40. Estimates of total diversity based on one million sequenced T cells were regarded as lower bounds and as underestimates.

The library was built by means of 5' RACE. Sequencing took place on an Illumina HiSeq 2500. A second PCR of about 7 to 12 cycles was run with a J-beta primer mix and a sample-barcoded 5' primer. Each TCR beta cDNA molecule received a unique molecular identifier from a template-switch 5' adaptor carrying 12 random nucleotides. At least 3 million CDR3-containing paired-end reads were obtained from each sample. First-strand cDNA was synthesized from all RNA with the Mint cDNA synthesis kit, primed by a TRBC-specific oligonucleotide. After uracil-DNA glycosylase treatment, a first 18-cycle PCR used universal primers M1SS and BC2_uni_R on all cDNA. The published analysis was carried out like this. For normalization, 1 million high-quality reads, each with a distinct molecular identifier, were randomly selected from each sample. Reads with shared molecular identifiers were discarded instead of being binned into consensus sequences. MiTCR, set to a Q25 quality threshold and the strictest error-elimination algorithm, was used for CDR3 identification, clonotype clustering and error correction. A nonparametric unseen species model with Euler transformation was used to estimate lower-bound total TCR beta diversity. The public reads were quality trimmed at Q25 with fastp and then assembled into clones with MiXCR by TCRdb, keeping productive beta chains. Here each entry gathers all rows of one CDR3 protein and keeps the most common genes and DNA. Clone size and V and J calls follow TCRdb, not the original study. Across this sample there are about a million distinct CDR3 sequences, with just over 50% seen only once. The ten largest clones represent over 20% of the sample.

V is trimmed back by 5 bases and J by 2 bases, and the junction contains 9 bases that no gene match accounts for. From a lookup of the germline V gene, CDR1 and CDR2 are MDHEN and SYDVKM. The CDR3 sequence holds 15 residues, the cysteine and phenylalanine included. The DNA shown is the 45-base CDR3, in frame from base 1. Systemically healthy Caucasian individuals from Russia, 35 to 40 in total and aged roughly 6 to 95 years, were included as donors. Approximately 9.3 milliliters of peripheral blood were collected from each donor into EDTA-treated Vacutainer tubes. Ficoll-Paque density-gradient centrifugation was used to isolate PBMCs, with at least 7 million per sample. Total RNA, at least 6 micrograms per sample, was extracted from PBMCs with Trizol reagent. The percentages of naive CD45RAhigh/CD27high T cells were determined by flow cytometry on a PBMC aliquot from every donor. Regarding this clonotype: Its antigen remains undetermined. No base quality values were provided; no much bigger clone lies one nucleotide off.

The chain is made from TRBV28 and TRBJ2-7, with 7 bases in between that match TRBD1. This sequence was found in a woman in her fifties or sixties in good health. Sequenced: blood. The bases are TGTGCCAGCAGTCCAGGGGGACAGTTGCCCTACGAGCAGTACTTC. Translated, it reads CASSPGGQLPYEQYF.